A selection of T cell receptor beta chains follows, all from one sample in a study of OX40 agonist ivuxolimab in advanced cancers. The assay was immunoSEQ multiplex PCR, and TCRdb's table has in-frame clones only and misses some. The sample yields some 58,000 clones, 87% seen once. The specimen was CD4+ or CD8+ T cells sorted from blood, collected in a trial of the OX40 agonist ivuxolimab. The receptor set was obtained from an adult with an advanced solid tumor such as melanoma, head and neck, liver or kidney cancer. Each CDR3 is given with its conserved first and last residue. Each record gives: V gene, clone size, CDR3 protein. A row's size may be missing; if present it is once, few, many or a size class.

v_call: TRBV18; clone_size: NA; cdr3_aa: CASSPGWGKNEKLFF
v_call: TRBV10-3; clone_size: NA; cdr3_aa: CAISVEADTQYF
v_call: TRBV5-4; clone_size: once; cdr3_aa: CASSRTMGGWDKNIQYF
v_call: TRBV6-1; clone_size: few; cdr3_aa: CASSESGTAYGYTF
v_call: TRBV4-1; clone_size: NA; cdr3_aa: CASSQVQYQETQYF
v_call: TRBV28; clone_size: NA; cdr3_aa: CATNDRVNFQPQHF
v_call: TRBV28; clone_size: NA; cdr3_aa: CATTTGYDTGELFF
v_call: TRBV13; clone_size: NA; cdr3_aa: CASSSPLDSASTDTQYF
v_call: TRBV5-1; clone_size: NA; cdr3_aa: CASSLVTDGEQYF
v_call: TRBV7-9; clone_size: NA; cdr3_aa: CASRGVSGNTIYF
v_call: TRBV15; clone_size: NA; cdr3_aa: CATSRTRDRAENEQFF
v_call: TRBV5-1; clone_size: NA; cdr3_aa: CASSLDTTSEQFF
v_call: TRBV5-1; clone_size: once; cdr3_aa: CASSFSTDTQYF
v_call: TRBV9; clone_size: NA; cdr3_aa: CASSDPRDTQYF
v_call: TRBV28; clone_size: NA; cdr3_aa: CASSWLTTRGNEQFF
v_call: TRBV5-5; clone_size: NA; cdr3_aa: CASSTGTPYEQYF
v_call: TRBV29-1; clone_size: NA; cdr3_aa: CSGSQTGNTEAFF
v_call: TRBV28; clone_size: NA; cdr3_aa: CASSRGGGFFLFGYTF
v_call: TRBV7-8; clone_size: NA; cdr3_aa: CASSWDSANDGYTF
v_call: TRBV10-3; clone_size: few; cdr3_aa: CAISENWRGPGDTQYF
v_call: TRBV5-1; clone_size: once; cdr3_aa: CASSSLGLAEETQYF
v_call: TRBV19; clone_size: NA; cdr3_aa: CASSIGFTNYEQYF
v_call: TRBV10-3; clone_size: NA; cdr3_aa: CAISEMDRGPNEQFF
v_call: TRBV7-7; clone_size: NA; cdr3_aa: CASSLLEFGEQFF
v_call: TRBV7-9; clone_size: NA; cdr3_aa: CASSLRQALSYEQYF
v_call: TRBV7-8; clone_size: NA; cdr3_aa: CASSLAGVGNTIYF
v_call: TRBV5-1; clone_size: NA; cdr3_aa: CASSLMGAGNQPQHF
v_call: TRBV5-8; clone_size: once; cdr3_aa: CASSIMHGGGRAYNEQFF
v_call: TRBV7-9; clone_size: NA; cdr3_aa: CASSKKSAGANFYGYTF
v_call: TRBV7-8; clone_size: NA; cdr3_aa: CASSQGPGSYEQYF
v_call: TRBV2; clone_size: NA; cdr3_aa: CASSQQETQYF
v_call: TRBV6-1; clone_size: NA; cdr3_aa: CAGRQGGGDGYTF
v_call: TRBV2; clone_size: NA; cdr3_aa: CASSETTGVLYGYTF
v_call: TRBV30; clone_size: NA; cdr3_aa: CAATLAGRGVDQPQHF
v_call: TRBV14; clone_size: NA; cdr3_aa: CASSHQGTYEQYF
v_call: TRBV4-1; clone_size: NA; cdr3_aa: CASSQVPLSYEQYF
v_call: TRBV11-3; clone_size: NA; cdr3_aa: CASSLPGTGGYGYTF
v_call: TRBV2; clone_size: NA; cdr3_aa: CASSENSNQPQHF
v_call: TRBV25-1; clone_size: NA; cdr3_aa: CASSSGNTIYF
v_call: TRBV27; clone_size: NA; cdr3_aa: CASSKESAGAYEQYF
v_call: TRBV30; clone_size: NA; cdr3_aa: CAWSAWWGAGDYNEQFF
v_call: TRBV11-1; clone_size: NA; cdr3_aa: CASSSDRADEKLFF
v_call: TRBV28; clone_size: NA; cdr3_aa: CASSSSGLAEETQYF
v_call: TRBV5-4; clone_size: once; cdr3_aa: CASSLVANTGELFF